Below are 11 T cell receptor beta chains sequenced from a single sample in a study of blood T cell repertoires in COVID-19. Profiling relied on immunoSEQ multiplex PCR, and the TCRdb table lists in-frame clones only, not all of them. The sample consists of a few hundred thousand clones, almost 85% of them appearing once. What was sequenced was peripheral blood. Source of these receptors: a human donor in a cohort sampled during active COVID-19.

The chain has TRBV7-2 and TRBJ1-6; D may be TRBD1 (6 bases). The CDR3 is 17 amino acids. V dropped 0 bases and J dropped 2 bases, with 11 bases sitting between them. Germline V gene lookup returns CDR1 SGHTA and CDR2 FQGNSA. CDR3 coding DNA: TGTGCCAGCAGCTTAGCGGGGGCGGCAACCTATAATTCACCCCTCCACTTT. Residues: CASSLAGAATYNSPLHF.

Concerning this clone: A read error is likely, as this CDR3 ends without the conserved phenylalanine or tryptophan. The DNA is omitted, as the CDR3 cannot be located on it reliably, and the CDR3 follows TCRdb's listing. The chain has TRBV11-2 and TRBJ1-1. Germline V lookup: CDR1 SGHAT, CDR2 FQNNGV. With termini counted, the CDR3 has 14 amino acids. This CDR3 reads CASSLRVLSGNLRI.

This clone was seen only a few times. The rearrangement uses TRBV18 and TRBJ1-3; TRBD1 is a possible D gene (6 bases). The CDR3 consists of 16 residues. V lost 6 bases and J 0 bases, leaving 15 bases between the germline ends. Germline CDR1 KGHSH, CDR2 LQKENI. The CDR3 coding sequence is TGTGCCAGCTCGACCACAGGGAAGAGCTCTGGAAACACCATATATTTT. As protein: CASSTTGKSSGNTIYF.

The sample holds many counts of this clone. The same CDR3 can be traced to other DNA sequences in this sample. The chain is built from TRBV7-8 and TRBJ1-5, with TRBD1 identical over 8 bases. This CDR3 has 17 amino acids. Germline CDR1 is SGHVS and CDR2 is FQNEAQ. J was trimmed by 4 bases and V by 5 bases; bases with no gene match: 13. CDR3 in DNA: TGTGCCAGCAGCCAACAACCTCGGACAGGGAATAATCAGCCCCAGCATTTT. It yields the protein CASSQQPRTGNNQPQHF. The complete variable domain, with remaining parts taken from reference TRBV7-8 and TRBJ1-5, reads GAGVSQSPRYKVAKRGQDVALRCDPISGHVSLFWYQQALGQGPEFLTYFQNEAQLDKSGLPSDRFFAERPEGSVSTLKIQRTQQEDSAVYLCASSQQPRTGNNQPQHFGDGTRLSIL.

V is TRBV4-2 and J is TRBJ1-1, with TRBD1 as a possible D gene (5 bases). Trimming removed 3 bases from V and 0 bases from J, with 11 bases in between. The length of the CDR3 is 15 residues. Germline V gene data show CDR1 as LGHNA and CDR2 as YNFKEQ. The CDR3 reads CASSQGGRMNTEAFF. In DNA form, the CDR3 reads TGTGCCAGCAGCCAGGGGGGACGGATGAACACTGAAGCTTTCTTT.

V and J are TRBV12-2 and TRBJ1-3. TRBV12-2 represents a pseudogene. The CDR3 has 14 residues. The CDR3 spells CASRLIEGTNTIYF. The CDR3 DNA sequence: TGTGCAAGTCGCTTAATCGAGGGAACAAACACCATATATTTT.

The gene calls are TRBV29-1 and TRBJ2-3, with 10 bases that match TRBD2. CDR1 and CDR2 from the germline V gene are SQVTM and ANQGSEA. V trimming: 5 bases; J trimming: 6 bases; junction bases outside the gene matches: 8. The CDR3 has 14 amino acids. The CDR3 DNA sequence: TGCAGCGTTACAAGCACACTAGCGGGGGATACGCAGTATTTT. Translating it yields CSVTSTLAGDTQYF.

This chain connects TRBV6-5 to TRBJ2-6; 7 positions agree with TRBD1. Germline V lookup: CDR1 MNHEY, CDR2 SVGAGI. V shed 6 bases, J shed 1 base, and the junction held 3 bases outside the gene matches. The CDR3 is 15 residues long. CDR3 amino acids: CASSQTGSGANVLTF. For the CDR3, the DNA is TGTGCCAGCAGCCAGACAGGGTCTGGGGCCAACGTCCTGACTTTC.

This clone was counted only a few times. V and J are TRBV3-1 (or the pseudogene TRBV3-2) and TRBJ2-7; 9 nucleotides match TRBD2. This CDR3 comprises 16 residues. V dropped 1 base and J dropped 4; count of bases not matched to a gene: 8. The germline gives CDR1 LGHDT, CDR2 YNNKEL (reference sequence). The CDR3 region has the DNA TGTGCCAGCAGCCAAGGAAGTGCGGGGGGGCCGTACGAGCAGTACTTC. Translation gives CASSQGSAGGPYEQYF.

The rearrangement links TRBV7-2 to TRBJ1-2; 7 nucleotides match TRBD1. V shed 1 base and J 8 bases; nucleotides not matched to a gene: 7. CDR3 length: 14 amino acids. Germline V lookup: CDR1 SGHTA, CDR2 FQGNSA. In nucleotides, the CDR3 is TGTGCCAGCAGCTTAGTTTCGACAGGGAAGGGCTACACCTTC. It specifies CASSLVSTGKGYTF. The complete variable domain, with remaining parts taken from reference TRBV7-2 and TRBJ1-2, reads GAGVSQSPSNKVTEKGKDVELRCDPISGHTALYWYRQSLGQGLEFLIYFQGNSAPDKSGLPSDRFSAERTGGSVSTLTIQRTQQEDSAVYLCASSLVSTGKGYTFGSGTRLTVV.

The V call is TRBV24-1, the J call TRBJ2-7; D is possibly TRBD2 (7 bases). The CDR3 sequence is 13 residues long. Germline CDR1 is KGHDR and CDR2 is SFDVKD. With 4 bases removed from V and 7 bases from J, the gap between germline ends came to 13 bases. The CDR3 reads CATSERKGGEQYF. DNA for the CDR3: TGTGCCACCAGTGAGCGGAAGGGGGGGGAGCAGTACTTC.